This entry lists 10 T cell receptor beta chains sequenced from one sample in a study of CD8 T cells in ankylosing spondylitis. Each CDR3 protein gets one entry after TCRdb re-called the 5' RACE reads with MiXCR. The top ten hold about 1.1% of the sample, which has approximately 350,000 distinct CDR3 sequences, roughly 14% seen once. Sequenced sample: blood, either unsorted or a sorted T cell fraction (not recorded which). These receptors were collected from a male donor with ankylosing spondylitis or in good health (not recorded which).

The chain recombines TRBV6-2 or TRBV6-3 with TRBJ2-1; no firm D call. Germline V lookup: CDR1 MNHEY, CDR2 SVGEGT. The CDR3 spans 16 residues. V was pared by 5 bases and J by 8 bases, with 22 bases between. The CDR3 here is CASSPMRTLVVDEQFF. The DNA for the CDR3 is TGTGCCAGCAGTCCCATGAGGACCCTCGTGGTTGATGAGCAGTTCTTC.

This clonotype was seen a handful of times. CDR3 DNA: TGTGCCAGCAGTCCCGTCGGGACAGGTAGTGTGTTAATGGCTTTCTTT. Translated, it gives CASSPVGTGSVLMAFF. The chain links TRBV27 to TRBJ1-1; 8 bases are a match to TRBD1. The length of the CDR3 is 16 residues. Germline lookup yields CDR1 MNHEY and CDR2 SMNVEV (reference sequence). Trimming removed 5 bases from V and 11 bases from J; junction bases left unmatched: 19.

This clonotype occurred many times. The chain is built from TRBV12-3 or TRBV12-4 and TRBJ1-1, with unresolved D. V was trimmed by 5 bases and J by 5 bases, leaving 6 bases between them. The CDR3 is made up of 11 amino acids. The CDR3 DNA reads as TGTGCCAGCAGTCAAGGGACTGAAGCTTTCTTT. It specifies CASSQGTEAFF.

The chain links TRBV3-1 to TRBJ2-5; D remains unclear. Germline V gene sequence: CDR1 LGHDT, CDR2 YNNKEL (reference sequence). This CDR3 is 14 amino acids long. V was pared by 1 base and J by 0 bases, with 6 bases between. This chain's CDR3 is CASSQGINQETQYF. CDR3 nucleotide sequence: TGTGCCAGCAGCCAAGGGATTAACCAAGAGACCCAGTACTTC.

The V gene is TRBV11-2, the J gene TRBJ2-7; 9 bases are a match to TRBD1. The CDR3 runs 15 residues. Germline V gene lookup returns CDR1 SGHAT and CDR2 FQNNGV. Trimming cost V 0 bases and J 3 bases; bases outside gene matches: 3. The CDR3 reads CASSLDGTGHYEQYF. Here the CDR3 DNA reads TGTGCCAGCAGCTTAGATGGGACAGGGCACTACGAGCAGTACTTC.

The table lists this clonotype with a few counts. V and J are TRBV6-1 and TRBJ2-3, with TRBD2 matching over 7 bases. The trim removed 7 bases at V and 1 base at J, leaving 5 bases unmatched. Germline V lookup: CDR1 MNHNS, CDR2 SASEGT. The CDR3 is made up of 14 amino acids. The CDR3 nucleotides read TGTGCCAGCACCGAGGGAGGGGGCACAGATACGCAGTATTTT. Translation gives CASTEGGGTDTQYF.

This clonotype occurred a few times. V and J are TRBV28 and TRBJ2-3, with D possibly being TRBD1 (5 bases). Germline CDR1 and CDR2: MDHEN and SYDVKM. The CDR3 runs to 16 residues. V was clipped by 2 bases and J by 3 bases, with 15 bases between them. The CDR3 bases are TGTGCCAGCAGTTTAAGGGGCCGGTCGTCAACAGATACGCAGTATTTT. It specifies CASSLRGRSSTDTQYF.

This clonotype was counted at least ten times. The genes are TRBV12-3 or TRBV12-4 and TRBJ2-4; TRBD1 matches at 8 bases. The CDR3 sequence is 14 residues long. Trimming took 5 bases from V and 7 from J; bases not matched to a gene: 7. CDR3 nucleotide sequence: TGTGCCAGCAGTCGACAGGGGACATATAACATTCAGTACTTC. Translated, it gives CASSRQGTYNIQYF.

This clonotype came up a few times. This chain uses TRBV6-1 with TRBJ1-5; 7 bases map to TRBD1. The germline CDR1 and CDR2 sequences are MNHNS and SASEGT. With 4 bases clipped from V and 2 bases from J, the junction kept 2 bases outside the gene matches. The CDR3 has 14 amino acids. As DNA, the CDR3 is TGTGCCAGCAGTGGGGACAGCCGCAATCAGCCCCAGCATTTT. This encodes CASSGDSRNQPQHF.

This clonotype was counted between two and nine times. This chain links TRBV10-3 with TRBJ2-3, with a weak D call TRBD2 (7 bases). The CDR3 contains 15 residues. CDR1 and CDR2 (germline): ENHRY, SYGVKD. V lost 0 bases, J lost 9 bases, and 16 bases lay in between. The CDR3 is CAISESTYSGTTQYF. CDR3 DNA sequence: TGTGCCATCAGTGAGTCGACATACAGCGGGACAACGCAGTATTTT.